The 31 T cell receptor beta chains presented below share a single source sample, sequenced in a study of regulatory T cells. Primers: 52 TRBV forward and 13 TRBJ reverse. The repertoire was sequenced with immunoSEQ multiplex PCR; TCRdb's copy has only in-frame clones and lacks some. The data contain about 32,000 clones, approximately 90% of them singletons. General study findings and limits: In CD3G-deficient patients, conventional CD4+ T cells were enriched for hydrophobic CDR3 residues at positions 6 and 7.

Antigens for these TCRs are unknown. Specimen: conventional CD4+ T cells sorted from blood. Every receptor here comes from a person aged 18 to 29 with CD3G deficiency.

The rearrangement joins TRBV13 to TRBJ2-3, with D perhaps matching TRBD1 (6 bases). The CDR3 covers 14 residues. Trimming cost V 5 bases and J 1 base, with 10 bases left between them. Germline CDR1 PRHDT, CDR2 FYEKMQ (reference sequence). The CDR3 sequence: CASSDRTGTDTQYF. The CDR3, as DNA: TGTGCCAGCAGCGACCGGACAGGCACAGATACGCAGTATTTT.

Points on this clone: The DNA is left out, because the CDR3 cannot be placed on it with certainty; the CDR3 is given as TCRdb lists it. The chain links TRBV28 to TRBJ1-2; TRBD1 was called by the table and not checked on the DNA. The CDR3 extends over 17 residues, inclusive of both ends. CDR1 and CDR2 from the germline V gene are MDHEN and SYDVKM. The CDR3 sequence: CASSFGPGAANRYGYTF.

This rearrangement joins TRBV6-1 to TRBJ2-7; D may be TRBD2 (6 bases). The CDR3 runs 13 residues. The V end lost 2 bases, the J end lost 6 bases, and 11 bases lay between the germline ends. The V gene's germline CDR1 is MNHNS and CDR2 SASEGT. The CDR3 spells CASSESGRGEQYF. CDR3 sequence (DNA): TGTGCCAGCAGTGAATCGGGGCGGGGCGAGCAGTACTTC.

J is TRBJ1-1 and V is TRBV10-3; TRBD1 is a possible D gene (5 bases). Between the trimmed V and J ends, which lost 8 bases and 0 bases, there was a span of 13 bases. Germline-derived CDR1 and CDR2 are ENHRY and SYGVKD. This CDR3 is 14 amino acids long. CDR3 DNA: TGTGCCATCGCGGCAGGGCCTATGAACACTGAAGCTTTCTTT. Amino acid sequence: CAIAAGPMNTEAFF.

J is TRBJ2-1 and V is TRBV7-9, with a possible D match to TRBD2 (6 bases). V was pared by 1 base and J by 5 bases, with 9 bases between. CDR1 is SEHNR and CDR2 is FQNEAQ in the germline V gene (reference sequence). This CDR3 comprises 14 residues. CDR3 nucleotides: TGTGCCAGCAGCTTAGGGGGAGGTAACAATGAGCAGTTCTTC. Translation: CASSLGGGNNEQFF.

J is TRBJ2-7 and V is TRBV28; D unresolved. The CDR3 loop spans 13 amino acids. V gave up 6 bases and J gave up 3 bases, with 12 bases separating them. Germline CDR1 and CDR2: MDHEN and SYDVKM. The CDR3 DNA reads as TGTGCCAGCAGGCGCTCGGGCCGCTACGAGCAGTACTTC. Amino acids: CASRRSGRYEQYF.

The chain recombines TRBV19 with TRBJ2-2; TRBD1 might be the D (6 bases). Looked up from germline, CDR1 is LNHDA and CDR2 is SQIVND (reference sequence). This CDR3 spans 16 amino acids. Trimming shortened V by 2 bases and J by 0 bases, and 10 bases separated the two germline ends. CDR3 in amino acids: CASSISRGANTGELFF. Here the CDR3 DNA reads TGTGCCAGTAGTATATCCAGGGGCGCGAACACCGGGGAGCTGTTTTTT.

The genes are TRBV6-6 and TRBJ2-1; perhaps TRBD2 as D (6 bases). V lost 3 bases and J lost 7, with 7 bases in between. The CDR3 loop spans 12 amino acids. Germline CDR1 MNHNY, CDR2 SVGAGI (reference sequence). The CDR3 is CASSYSGNEQFF. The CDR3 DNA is TGTGCCAGCAGTTATAGCGGAAATGAGCAGTTCTTC.

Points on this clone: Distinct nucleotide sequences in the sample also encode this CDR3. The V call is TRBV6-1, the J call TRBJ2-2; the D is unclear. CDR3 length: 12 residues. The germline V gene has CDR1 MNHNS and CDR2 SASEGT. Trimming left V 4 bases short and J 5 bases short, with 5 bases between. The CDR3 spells CASSVITGELFF. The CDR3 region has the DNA TGTGCCAGCAGTGTCATAACCGGGGAGCTGTTTTTT.

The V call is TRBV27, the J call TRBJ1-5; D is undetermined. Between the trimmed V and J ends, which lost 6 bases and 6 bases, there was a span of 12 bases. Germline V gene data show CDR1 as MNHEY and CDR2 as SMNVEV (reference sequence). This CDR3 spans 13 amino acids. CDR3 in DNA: TGTGCCAGCAGCCGGGAACCCGGTCAGCCCCAGCATTTT. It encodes CASSREPGQPQHF.

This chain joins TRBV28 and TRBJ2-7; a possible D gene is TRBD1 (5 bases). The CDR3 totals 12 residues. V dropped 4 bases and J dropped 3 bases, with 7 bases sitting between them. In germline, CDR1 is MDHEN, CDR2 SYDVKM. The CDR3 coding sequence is TGTGCCAGCAGTTCGGACAACTACGAGCAGTACTTC. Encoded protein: CASSSDNYEQYF.

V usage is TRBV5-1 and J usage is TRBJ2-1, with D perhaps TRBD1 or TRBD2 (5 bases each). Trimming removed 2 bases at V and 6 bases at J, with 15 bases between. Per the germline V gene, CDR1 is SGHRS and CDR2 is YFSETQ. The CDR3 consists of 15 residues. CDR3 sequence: CASSFSGQGLNEQFF. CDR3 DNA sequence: TGCGCCAGCAGCTTTTCGGGGCAAGGCCTCAATGAGCAGTTCTTC.

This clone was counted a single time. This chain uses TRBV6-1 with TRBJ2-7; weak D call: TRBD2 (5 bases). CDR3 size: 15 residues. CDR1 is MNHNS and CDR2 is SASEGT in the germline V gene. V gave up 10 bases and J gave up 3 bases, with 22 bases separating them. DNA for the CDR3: TGTGCCACCGCTCCGGGCGGGTCCGCCAACTACGAGCAGTACTTC. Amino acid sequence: CATAPGGSANYEQYF.

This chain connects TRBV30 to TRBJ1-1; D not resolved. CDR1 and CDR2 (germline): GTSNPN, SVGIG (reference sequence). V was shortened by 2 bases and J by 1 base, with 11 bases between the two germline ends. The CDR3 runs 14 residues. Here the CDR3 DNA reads TGTGCCTGGAGTTCGGTGACTCCGAACACTGAAGCTTTCTTT. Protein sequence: CAWSSVTPNTEAFF.

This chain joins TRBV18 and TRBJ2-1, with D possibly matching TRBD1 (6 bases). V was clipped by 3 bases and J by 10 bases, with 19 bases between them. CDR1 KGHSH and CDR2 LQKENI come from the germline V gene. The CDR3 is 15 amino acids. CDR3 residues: CASSPTVAGTSEQFF. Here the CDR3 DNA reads TGTGCCAGCTCACCCACAGTCGCCGGGACATCCGAGCAGTTCTTC.

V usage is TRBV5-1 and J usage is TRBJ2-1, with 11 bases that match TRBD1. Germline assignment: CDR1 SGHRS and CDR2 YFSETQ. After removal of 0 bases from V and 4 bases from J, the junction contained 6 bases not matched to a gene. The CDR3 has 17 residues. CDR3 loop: CASSLGPGTGGYNEQFF. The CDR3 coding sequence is TGCGCCAGCAGCTTGGGTCCCGGGACAGGGGGTTACAATGAGCAGTTCTTC.

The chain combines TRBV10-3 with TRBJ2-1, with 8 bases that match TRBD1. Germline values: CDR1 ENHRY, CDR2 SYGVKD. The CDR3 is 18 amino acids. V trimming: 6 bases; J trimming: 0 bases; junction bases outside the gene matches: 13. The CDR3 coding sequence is TGTGCCATCAGCGCGGGCGAAACAGGGGGTAGCTCCTACAATGAGCAGTTCTTC. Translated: CAISAGETGGSSYNEQFF.

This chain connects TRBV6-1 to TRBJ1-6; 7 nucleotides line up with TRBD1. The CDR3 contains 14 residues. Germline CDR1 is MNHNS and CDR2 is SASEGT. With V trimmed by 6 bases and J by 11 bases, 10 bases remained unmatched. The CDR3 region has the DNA TGTGCCAGCAGGATAGGAGGGGGCGGAACACCCCTCCACTTT. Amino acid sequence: CASRIGGGGTPLHF.

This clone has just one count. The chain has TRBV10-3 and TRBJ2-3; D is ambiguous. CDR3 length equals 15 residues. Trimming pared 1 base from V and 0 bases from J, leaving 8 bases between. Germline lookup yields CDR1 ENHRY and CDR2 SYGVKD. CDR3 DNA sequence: TGTGCCATCAGTGAGTACGCGGAGAGCACAGATACGCAGTATTTT. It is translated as CAISEYAESTDTQYF.

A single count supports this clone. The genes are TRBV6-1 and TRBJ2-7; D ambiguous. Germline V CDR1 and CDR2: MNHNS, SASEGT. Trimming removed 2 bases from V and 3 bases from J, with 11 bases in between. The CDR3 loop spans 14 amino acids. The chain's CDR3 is CASSENWRRYEQYF. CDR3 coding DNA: TGTGCCAGCAGTGAAAATTGGCGGCGCTACGAGCAGTACTTC.

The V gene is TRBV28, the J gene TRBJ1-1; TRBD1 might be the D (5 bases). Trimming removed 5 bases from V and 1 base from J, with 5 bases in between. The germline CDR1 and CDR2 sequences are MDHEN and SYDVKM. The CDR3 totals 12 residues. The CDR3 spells CASSQGNTEAFF. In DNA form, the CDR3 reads TGTGCCAGCAGTCAGGGGAACACTGAAGCTTTCTTT.

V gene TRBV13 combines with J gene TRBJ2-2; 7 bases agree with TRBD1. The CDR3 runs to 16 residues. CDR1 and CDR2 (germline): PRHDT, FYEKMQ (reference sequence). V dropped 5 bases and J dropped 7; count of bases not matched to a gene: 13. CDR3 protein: CASSTRRQGEVGELFF. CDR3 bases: TGTGCCAGCAGCACTCGCCGACAGGGAGAAGTCGGGGAGCTGTTTTTT.

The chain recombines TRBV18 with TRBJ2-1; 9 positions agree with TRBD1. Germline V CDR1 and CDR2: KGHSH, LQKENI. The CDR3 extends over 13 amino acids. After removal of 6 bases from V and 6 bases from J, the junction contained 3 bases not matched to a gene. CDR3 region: CASSGTGSNEQFF. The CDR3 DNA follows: TGTGCCAGCTCCGGGACAGGGTCCAATGAGCAGTTCTTC.

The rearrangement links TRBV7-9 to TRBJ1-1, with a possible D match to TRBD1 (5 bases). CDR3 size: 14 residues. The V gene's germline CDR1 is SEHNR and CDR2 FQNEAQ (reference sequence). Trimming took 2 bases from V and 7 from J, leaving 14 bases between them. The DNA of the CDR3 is TGTGCCAGCAGCTTATTCCCCGGGGGAGTTGAAGCTTTCTTT. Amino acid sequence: CASSLFPGGVEAFF.

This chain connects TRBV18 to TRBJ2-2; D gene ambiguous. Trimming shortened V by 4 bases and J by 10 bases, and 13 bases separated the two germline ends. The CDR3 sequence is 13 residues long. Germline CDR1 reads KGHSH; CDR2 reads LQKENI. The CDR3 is CASSLNPSLELFF. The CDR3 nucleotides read TGTGCCAGCTCACTCAACCCCTCACTGGAGCTGTTTTTT.

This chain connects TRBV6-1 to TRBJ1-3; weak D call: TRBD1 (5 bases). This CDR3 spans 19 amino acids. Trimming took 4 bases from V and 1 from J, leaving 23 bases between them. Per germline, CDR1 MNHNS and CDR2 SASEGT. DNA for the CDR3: TGTGCCAGCAGTGCTGAGGGGTTGGGCCCGCTGAGGTCTGGAAACACCATATATTTT. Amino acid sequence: CASSAEGLGPLRSGNTIYF.

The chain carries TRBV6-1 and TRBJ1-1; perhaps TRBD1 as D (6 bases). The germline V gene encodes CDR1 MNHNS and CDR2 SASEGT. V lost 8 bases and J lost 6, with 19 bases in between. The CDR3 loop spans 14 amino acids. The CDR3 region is CASLTGRGRAEAFF. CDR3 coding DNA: TGTGCCAGCCTCACGGGGCGGGGGCGAGCTGAAGCTTTCTTT.

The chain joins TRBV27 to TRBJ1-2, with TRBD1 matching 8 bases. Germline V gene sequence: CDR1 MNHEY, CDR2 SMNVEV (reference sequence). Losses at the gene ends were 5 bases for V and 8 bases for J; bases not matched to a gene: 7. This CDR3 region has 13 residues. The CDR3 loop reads CASSHRDRSGYTF. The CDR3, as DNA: TGTGCCAGCAGTCACCGGGACAGGTCGGGCTACACCTTC.

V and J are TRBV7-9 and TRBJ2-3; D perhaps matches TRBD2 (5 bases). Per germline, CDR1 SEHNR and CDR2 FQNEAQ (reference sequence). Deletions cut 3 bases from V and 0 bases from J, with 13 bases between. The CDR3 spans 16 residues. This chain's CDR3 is CASSLGETSSTDTQYF. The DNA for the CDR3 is TGTGCCAGCAGCTTGGGAGAAACATCTAGCACAGATACGCAGTATTTT. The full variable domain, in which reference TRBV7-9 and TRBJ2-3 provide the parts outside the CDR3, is DTGVSQNPRHKITKRGQNVTFRCDPISEHNRLYWYRQTLGQGPEFLTYFQNEAQLEKSRLLSDRFSAERPKGSFSTLEIQRTEQGDSAMYLCASSLGETSSTDTQYFGPGTRLTVL.

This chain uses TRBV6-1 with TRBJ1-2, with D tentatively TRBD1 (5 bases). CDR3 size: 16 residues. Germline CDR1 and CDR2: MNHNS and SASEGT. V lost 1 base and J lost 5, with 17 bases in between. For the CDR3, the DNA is TGTGCCAGCAGTGAAGTTCTGGGCAGGGCTGTTTATGGCTACACCTTC. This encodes CASSEVLGRAVYGYTF.

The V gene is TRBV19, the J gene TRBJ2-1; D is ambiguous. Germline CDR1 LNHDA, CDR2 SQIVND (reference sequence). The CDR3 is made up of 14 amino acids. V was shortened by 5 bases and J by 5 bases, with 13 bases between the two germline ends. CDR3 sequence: CASSHRATDNEQFF. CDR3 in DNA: TGTGCCAGTAGTCACCGTGCTACAGACAATGAGCAGTTCTTC.